The rows below give T cell receptor beta chains drawn from one sample of a study of HIV-infected children after antiretroviral therapy interruption. TCRdb ran MiXCR on the 3' RACE reads and lists one entry per CDR3 protein. The sample yields about 89,000 distinct CDR3 sequences, roughly 6.4% seen once. Here the sequenced sample was CD45RA+ CD4+ T cells from PBMCs, pooled from several time points, taken from a donor given antiretroviral therapy, either interrupted or continuous. The origin of the receptors is a pool of human donors with HIV. Both conserved end residues are part of each CDR3. The D gene is left open where the match is weak. Clone size, where shown, is once, few, many, or a class for clones that have expanded.

J: TRBJ1-3; V: TRBV5-3; size: -; D: -; DNA: TGTGCCACTCACCCCCGGGTCTCTGGAAACACCATATATTTT; CDR3: CATHPRVSGNTIYF
J: TRBJ1-5; V: TRBV6-6; size: few; D: -; DNA: TGTGCCAGCAGTTACCATCGGGGGCCTAATCAGCCCCAGCATTTT; CDR3: CASSYHRGPNQPQHF
J: TRBJ2-7; V: TRBV9; size: many; D: TRBD2; DNA: TGTGCCAGCAGCGTAGCCAGCGGGGGTTACGAGCAGTACTTC; CDR3: CASSVASGGYEQYF
J: TRBJ2-1; V: TRBV4-1; size: many; D: TRBD1; DNA: TGCGCCAGCAGCCAAGTCCCAGGGGGTATCTACAATGAGCAGTTCTTC; CDR3: CASSQVPGGIYNEQFF
J: TRBJ2-7; V: TRBV20-1; size: many; D: -; DNA: TGCAGTGCTACGGATCTGGGCTACGAGCAGTACTTC; CDR3: CSATDLGYEQYF
J: TRBJ2-7; V: TRBV11-1; size: many; D: -; DNA: TGTGCCAGCAGCTTTAGGGGAGGATTAGGCGAGCAGTACTTC; CDR3: CASSFRGGLGEQYF
J: TRBJ2-1; V: TRBV3-1; size: many; D: -; DNA: TGTGCCAGCAGCACTCCTCCGAGTCTAAATGAGCAGTTCTTC; CDR3: CASSTPPSLNEQFF
J: TRBJ2-2; V: TRBV9; size: many; D: -; DNA: TGTGCCAGCAGCGTAGAGGGACACAACACCGGGGAGCTGTTTTTT; CDR3: CASSVEGHNTGELFF
J: TRBJ2-6; V: TRBV10-3; size: many; D: -; DNA: TGTGCCATCATGGCAGGGTCGGCCAACGTCCTGACTTTC; CDR3: CAIMAGSANVLTF
J: TRBJ1-1; V: TRBV2; size: -; D: -; DNA: TGTGCCAGCAGTGAAGGGGAACCGTCTTTATCGGAAGCTTTCTTT; CDR3: CASSEGEPSLSEAFF
J: TRBJ2-3; V: TRBV20-1; size: many; D: -; DNA: TGCAGTGCTAGGGCCTCTGGGTTGCGGGGCACAGATACGCAGTATTTT; CDR3: CSARASGLRGTDTQYF
J: TRBJ2-1; V: TRBV6-1; size: many; D: TRBD2; DNA: TGTGCCAGCAAGGGACTAGCGGGGGCTAATGAGCAGTTCTTC; CDR3: CASKGLAGANEQFF
J: TRBJ1-2; V: TRBV10-3; size: many; D: -; DNA: TGTGCCATCAGTGAGGGAGGGGTCAACTATGGCTACACCTTC; CDR3: CAISEGGVNYGYTF
J: TRBJ1-2; V: TRBV21-1; size: many; D: -; DNA: TGTGCCAGCACTCCGGGACAGGGTGAGCAAGAGCCTAACTATGGCTACACCTTC; CDR3: CASTPGQGEQEPNYGYTF
J: TRBJ2-1; V: TRBV5-1; size: many; D: -; DNA: TGCGCCAGCAGCTTGGACAGCCTCTACAATGAGCAGTTCTTC; CDR3: CASSLDSLYNEQFF
J: TRBJ2-2; V: TRBV7-3; size: many; D: -; DNA: TGTGCCAGCAGCTCGCCAGACGTGAACACCGGGGAGCTGTTTTTT; CDR3: CASSSPDVNTGELFF
J: TRBJ2-7; V: TRBV11-2; size: many; D: -; DNA: TGTGCCAGCAGCTTAGATGCCAGATCCTACGAGCAGTACTTC; CDR3: CASSLDARSYEQYF
J: TRBJ1-1; V: TRBV9; size: many; D: -; DNA: TGTGCCAGCAGCGTGACAGCCACGAACACTGAAGCTTTCTTT; CDR3: CASSVTATNTEAFF
J: TRBJ2-3; V: TRBV2; size: many; D: TRBD2; DNA: TGTGCCAGCAGCCGGACTAGCGGGGGTAGCACAGATACGCAGTATTTT; CDR3: CASSRTSGGSTDTQYF
J: TRBJ2-4; V: TRBV11-1; size: many; D: TRBD1; DNA: TGTGCCAGCAGCCTCACGGACAGGGGTGTAACCAAAAACATTCAGTACTTC; CDR3: CASSLTDRGVTKNIQYF
J: TRBJ1-4; V: TRBV9; size: many; D: TRBD1; DNA: TGTGCCAGCAGCTCGAGGACAGGGGAGGGTGAAAAACTGTTTTTT; CDR3: CASSSRTGEGEKLFF
J: TRBJ2-7; V: TRBV7-9; size: many; D: -; DNA: TGTGCCAGCACCTCGGGCCCCTACGAGCAGTACTTC; CDR3: CASTSGPYEQYF
J: TRBJ2-1; V: TRBV20-1; size: many; D: TRBD2; DNA: TGCAGTGCTAGAGGGGGACTAGCGGGGTACTTCCAGTTCTTC; CDR3: CSARGGLAGYFQFF
J: TRBJ1-4; V: TRBV19; size: -; D: -; DNA: TGTGCCAGTAGTTTCATCCTGGGGAGGGATGAAAAACTGTTTTTT; CDR3: CASSFILGRDEKLFF
J: TRBJ2-1; V: TRBV19; size: many; D: -; DNA: TGTGCCAGTAGTATAGGGCGTCGTGGGGGATCCCCCCATAGGATCTTC; CDR3: CASSIGRRGGSPHRIF
J: TRBJ2-1; V: TRBV29-1; size: many; D: TRBD1; DNA: TGCAGCGTCCGGACAGGGCTCTACAATGAGCAGTTCTTC; CDR3: CSVRTGLYNEQFF
J: TRBJ1-2; V: TRBV4-1; size: few; D: TRBD1; DNA: TGCGCCAGCAGCAATCCGGGACAGGTCGCGGGCTACACCTTC; CDR3: CASSNPGQVAGYTF
J: TRBJ2-5; V: TRBV4-1; size: few; D: -; DNA: TGCGCCAGCAGCGAATTTCAAACTGACGGCGAGACCCAGTACTTC; CDR3: CASSEFQTDGETQYF
J: TRBJ2-1; V: TRBV5-5; size: few; D: -; DNA: TGTGCCAGCAGCTTGGAGGCACCACCCAATGAGCAGTTCTTC; CDR3: CASSLEAPPNEQFF
J: TRBJ1-5; V: TRBV2; size: -; D: -; DNA: TGTGCCAGCAAAAAAAGGGCCCAAAGCAATCAGCCCCAGCATTTT; CDR3: CASKKRAQSNQPQHF
J: TRBJ1-1; V: TRBV3-1; size: many; D: -; DNA: TGTGCCAGCAGCCCAGGAGGGCAGGGGATCGCTGAAGCTTTCTTT; CDR3: CASSPGGQGIAEAFF
J: TRBJ1-1; V: TRBV7-9; size: few; D: -; DNA: TGTGCCAGCAGCCCTGGGGACTGGGAGCCTGAAGCTTTCTTT; CDR3: CASSPGDWEPEAFF
J: TRBJ1-2; V: TRBV12-3/TRBV12-4; size: many; D: -; DNA: TGTGCCAGCAGTCCCTCCGGGAGCTATGGCTACACCTTC; CDR3: CASSPSGSYGYTF
J: TRBJ2-2; V: TRBV19; size: many; D: -; DNA: TGTGGTTCCAGAGGGGAGCTGTTTTTT; CDR3: CGSRGELFF
J: TRBJ2-7; V: TRBV20-1; size: many; D: -; DNA: TGCAGTGCTAGAGTAGGGTTGGAGCAGTACTTC; CDR3: CSARVGLEQYF
J: TRBJ1-2; V: TRBV30; size: many; D: TRBD1; DNA: TGTGCCTGGAAGGGACAGGGAATTGGGAACTATGGCTACACCTTC; CDR3: CAWKGQGIGNYGYTF
J: TRBJ1-2; V: TRBV3-1; size: many; D: -; DNA: TGTGCCAGCAGCCAAGATCGGGGGCTTTACTATGGCTACACCTTC; CDR3: CASSQDRGLYYGYTF
J: TRBJ2-5; V: TRBV28; size: many; D: TRBD1; DNA: TGTGCCAGCAGTTTGCCGGGACAGGGAACAGAGACCCAGTACTTC; CDR3: CASSLPGQGTETQYF
J: TRBJ2-1; V: TRBV20-1; size: medium-sized; D: TRBD2; DNA: TGCAGTCTCCGGGACTACGCGGCACACGAGCAGTTCTTC; CDR3: CSLRDYAAHEQFF
J: TRBJ1-2; V: TRBV7-2; size: many; D: -; DNA: TGTGCCAGCAGCCGTTCAGAGGGATTTGCCGGCTACACCTTC; CDR3: CASSRSEGFAGYTF
J: TRBJ2-1; V: TRBV24-1; size: many; D: -; DNA: TGTGCCACGCCGGGACGAGGGAGCATTGAGCAGTTCTTC; CDR3: CATPGRGSIEQFF
J: TRBJ2-1; V: TRBV6-1; size: many; D: -; DNA: TGTGCCAGTGCTTCGGACAGCTCCTACAATGAGCAGTTCTTC; CDR3: CASASDSSYNEQFF
J: TRBJ1-2; V: TRBV21-1; size: many; D: -; DNA: TGTGCCAGCAGCAAACTGAAGGTTGGCTACACCTTC; CDR3: CASSKLKVGYTF
J: TRBJ1-1; V: TRBV23-1; size: many; D: -; DNA: TGCGCCAGCAGCCCCATAGAGGGGGAATGGAACACTGAAGCTTTCTTT; CDR3: CASSPIEGEWNTEAFF
J: TRBJ2-5; V: TRBV18; size: many; D: -; DNA: TGTGCCAGCTCACCACCGCTCAGGGGAGGAGAGACCCAGTACTTC; CDR3: CASSPPLRGGETQYF
J: TRBJ1-3; V: TRBV12-3/TRBV12-4; size: many; D: -; DNA: TGTGCCAGCAGGACAGCCTCTGGAAACACCATATATTTT; CDR3: CASRTASGNTIYF
J: TRBJ1-5; V: TRBV12-3/TRBV12-4; size: many; D: -; DNA: TGTGCCAGCAGTTTGAGGGGGAGGGAGATCAATCAGCCCCAGCATTTT; CDR3: CASSLRGREINQPQHF
J: TRBJ2-7; V: TRBV30; size: -; D: TRBD2; DNA: TGTGCCTGGAGTGTAGGGTCTAGCGGGAGGACCTGGGGTGAGCAGTACTTC; CDR3: CAWSVGSSGRTWGEQYF
J: TRBJ1-4; V: TRBV12-3/TRBV12-4; size: many; D: TRBD1; DNA: TGTGCCAGCATTCGAGAGGGGGCAGTGAAACTGTTTTTT; CDR3: CASIREGAVKLFF
J: TRBJ2-3; V: TRBV5-1; size: -; D: TRBD2; DNA: TGCGCCAGCAGCCCTGCACTAGCGGGAGGGACAGATACGCAGTATTTT; CDR3: CASSPALAGGTDTQYF